Below, 10 T cell receptor beta chains from the same sample are listed, as sequenced in a study of T-cell memory formation after mild COVID-19. Using its own MiXCR run on the 5' RACE reads, TCRdb lists one record per CDR3 protein. The sample lists approximately 150,000 distinct CDR3 sequences, 13% to 15% occurring once. The sequenced material came from PBMCs or a T cell subset sorted from them (not recorded which). These receptors originate from an adult woman who had mild COVID-19 (a few samples of this study predate the infection). Cell type and time point are not known.

Many counts were recorded for this clonotype. V is TRBV7-3 and J is TRBJ2-3, with 7 bases identical to TRBD1. V lost 5 bases and J lost 1; bases outside the gene matches: 3. The CDR3 sequence is 14 residues long. Per the germline V gene, CDR1 is SGHTA and CDR2 is FQGTGA. The CDR3 sequence is CASSPTGGTDTQYF. The CDR3 nucleotides read TGTGCCAGCAGCCCAACAGGGGGCACAGATACGCAGTATTTT. The full variable domain, completed using reference TRBV7-3 and TRBJ2-3, is GAGVSQTPSNKVTEKGKYVELRCDPISGHTALYWYRQSLGQGPEFLIYFQGTGAADDSGLPNDRFFAVRPEGSVSTLKIQRTERGDSAVYLCASSPTGGTDTQYFGPGTRLTVL.

This clonotype was seen a handful of times. J is TRBJ2-3 and V is TRBV6-6, with D possibly matching TRBD1 (6 bases). Germline V gives CDR1 MNHNY, CDR2 SVGAGI (reference sequence). This CDR3 comprises 13 residues. V lost 8 bases to trimming and J lost 3 bases, with 12 bases between them. The CDR3 reads CASSRGKTDTQYF. The DNA for the CDR3 is TGTGCCAGCTCTAGGGGGAAAACAGATACGCAGTATTTT.

This chain connects TRBV10-3 to TRBJ2-1, with unresolved D. Trimming stripped 2 bases from V and 5 bases from J, with 10 bases between. The CDR3 covers 14 residues. The germline CDR1 and CDR2 sequences are ENHRY and SYGVKD. Here the CDR3 DNA reads TGTGCCATCAGTGAGGAAGGCCCCCACAATGAGCAGTTCTTC. It is translated as CAISEEGPHNEQFF.

This rearrangement joins TRBV20-1 to TRBJ1-5; no firm D call. Germline loops: CDR1 DFQATT, CDR2 SNEGSKA (reference sequence). This CDR3 is 13 amino acids long. The germline V and J ends were trimmed by 0 bases and 1 base, with 4 bases remaining between them. The CDR3 sequence: CSAREASNQPQHF. CDR3 nucleotide sequence: TGCAGTGCTAGAGAGGCAAGCAATCAGCCCCAGCATTTT.

The rearrangement uses TRBV5-1 and TRBJ1-1, with 7 bases lining up with TRBD1. The V gene end was trimmed by 3 bases and the J gene end by 4 bases; junction bases not matched to a gene: 9. The germline gives CDR1 SGHRS, CDR2 YFSETQ. The CDR3 has 15 amino acids. Written as DNA, the CDR3 is TGCGCCAGCAGCTCGACGACAGGGTCTAGCACTGAAGCTTTCTTT. It yields the protein CASSSTTGSSTEAFF.

This clonotype occurred a few times. The genes are TRBV3-1 and TRBJ1-1; unclear D gene. The CDR3 sequence is 11 residues long. The ends were cut back, 1 base at V and 8 bases at J, with 5 bases in the middle. The germline V gene has CDR1 LGHDT and CDR2 YNNKEL (reference sequence). CDR3 residues: CASSQGLEAFF. CDR3 nucleotide sequence: TGTGCCAGCAGCCAAGGTCTCGAAGCTTTCTTT.

The genes are TRBV11-2 and TRBJ2-7; 9 bases are a match to TRBD1. J gave up 3 bases and V 1 base, and 7 bases lay outside the gene matches. This CDR3 spans 16 amino acids. Germline loops: CDR1 SGHAT, CDR2 FQNNGV. CDR3 residues: CASSLGRDRAHYEQYF. The CDR3 nucleotides are TGTGCCAGCAGCTTAGGGCGGGACAGGGCCCACTACGAGCAGTACTTC.

The chain is built from TRBV24-1 and TRBJ2-2; the D is unclear. V lost 9 bases and J 6 bases, leaving 10 bases between the germline ends. This CDR3 is built from 12 residues. Germline V lookup: CDR1 KGHDR, CDR2 SFDVKD. CDR3: CATDRGAGELFF. In DNA form, the CDR3 reads TGTGCCACCGACCGAGGCGCCGGGGAGCTGTTTTTT.

This clonotype was seen a handful of times. The chain recombines TRBV4-1 with TRBJ2-2; TRBD1 matches 8 bases. This CDR3 contains 16 residues. Germline trimming cut 2 bases from V and 7 bases from J; bases unmatched to any gene: 9. The germline V gene encodes CDR1 MGHRA and CDR2 YSYEKL. CDR3 in DNA: TGCGCCAGCAGCCAACCCAGAGACAGGGGAGGCGGGGAGCTGTTTTTT. This gives the protein CASSQPRDRGGGELFF.

This clonotype was counted between two and nine times. The J gene is TRBJ2-7, the V gene TRBV12-3 or TRBV12-4, with 7 bases identical to TRBD2. The CDR3 runs 13 residues. The J segment lost 6 bases and the V segment lost 1 base, leaving 3 bases of the junction unmatched. DNA for the CDR3: TGTGCCAGCAGTTTAGAGCGGGACGGCGAGCAGTACTTC. Translated: CASSLERDGEQYF.